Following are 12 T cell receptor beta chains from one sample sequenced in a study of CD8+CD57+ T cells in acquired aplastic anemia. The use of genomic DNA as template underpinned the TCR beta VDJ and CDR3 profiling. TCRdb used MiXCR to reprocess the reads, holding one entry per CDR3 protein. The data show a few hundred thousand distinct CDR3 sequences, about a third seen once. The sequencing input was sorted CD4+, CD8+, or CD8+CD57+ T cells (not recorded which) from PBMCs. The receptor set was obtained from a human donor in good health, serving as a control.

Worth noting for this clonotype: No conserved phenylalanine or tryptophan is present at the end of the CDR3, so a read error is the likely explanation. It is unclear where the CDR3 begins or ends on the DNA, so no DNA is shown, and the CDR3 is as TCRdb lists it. The CDR3: CSARVDRNTEVFL. V gene TRBV20-1 combines with J gene TRBJ1-1. The length of the CDR3 is 13 amino acids, counting both ends. Germline lookup yields CDR1 DFQATT and CDR2 SNEGSKA (reference sequence).

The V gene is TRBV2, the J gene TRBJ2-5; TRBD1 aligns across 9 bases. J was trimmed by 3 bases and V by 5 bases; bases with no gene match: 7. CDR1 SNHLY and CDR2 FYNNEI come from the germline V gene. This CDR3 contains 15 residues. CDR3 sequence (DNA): TGTGCCAGCAGTTACAGGACAGGGGTAGAAGAGACCCAGTACTTC. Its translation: CASSYRTGVEETQYF.

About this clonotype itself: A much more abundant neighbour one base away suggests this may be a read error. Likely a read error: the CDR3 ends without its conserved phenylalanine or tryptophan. Here the CDR3 reads CASSSPPSMEQYL. The DNA of the CDR3 is TGTGCCAGCAGTTCCCCACCCTCTATGGAGCAGTACCTC. The J gene is TRBJ2-7, the V gene TRBV28; D gene unclear. V was cut by 4 bases and J by 7 bases, with 14 bases left in between. The length of the CDR3 is 13 residues. Germline-derived CDR1 and CDR2 are MDHEN and SYDVKM.

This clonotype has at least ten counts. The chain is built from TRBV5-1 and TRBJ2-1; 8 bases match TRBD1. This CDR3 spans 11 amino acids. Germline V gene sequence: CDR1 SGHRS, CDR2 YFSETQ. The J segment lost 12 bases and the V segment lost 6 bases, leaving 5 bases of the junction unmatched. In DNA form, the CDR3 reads TGCGCCAGCACAAGGACAGGGAGGCAGTTCTTC. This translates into CASTRTGRQFF.

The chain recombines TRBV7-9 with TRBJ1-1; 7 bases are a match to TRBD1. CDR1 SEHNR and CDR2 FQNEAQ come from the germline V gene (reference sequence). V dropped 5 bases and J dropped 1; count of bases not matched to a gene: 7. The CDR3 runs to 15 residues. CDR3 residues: CASSPPDRENTEAFF. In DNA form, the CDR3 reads TGTGCCAGCAGCCCTCCCGACAGGGAGAACACTGAAGCTTTCTTT.

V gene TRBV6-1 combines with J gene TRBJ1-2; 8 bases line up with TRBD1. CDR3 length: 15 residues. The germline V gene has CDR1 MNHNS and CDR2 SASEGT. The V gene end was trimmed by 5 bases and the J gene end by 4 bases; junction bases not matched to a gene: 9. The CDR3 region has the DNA TGTGCCAGCAGTCGGACAGGGCTACCTTCCTATGGCTACACCTTC. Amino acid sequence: CASSRTGLPSYGYTF.

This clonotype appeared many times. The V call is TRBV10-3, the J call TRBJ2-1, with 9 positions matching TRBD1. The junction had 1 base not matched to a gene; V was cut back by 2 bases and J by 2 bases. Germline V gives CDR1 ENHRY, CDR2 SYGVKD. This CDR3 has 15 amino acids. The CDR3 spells CAISEGQGTYNEQFF. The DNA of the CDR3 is TGTGCCATCAGTGAGGGACAGGGGACCTACAATGAGCAGTTCTTC.

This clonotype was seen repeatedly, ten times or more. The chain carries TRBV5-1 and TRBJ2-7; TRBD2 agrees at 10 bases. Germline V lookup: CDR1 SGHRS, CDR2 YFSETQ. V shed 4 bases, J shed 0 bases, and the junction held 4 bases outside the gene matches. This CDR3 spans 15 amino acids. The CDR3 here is CASSRTSGSSYEQYF. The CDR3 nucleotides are TGCGCCAGCAGCCGGACTAGCGGAAGCTCCTACGAGCAGTACTTC. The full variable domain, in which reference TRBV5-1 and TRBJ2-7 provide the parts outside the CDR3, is KAGVTQTPRYLIKTRGQQVTLSCSPISGHRSVSWYQQTPGQGLQFLFEYFSETQRNKGNFPGRFSGRQFSNSRSEMNVSTLELGDSALYLCASSRTSGSSYEQYFGPGTRLTVT.

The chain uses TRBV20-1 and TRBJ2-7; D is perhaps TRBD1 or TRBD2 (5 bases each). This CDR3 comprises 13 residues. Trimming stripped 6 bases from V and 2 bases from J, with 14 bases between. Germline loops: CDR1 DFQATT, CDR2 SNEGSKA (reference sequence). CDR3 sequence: CSAEGIGPYEQYF. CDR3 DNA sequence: TGCAGTGCCGAGGGGATAGGGCCCTACGAGCAGTACTTC.

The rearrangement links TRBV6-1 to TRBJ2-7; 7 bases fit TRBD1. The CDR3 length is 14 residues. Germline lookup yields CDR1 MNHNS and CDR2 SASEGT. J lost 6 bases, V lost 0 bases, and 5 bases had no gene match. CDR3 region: CASSEAYYRGEQYF. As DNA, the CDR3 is TGTGCCAGCAGTGAAGCTTATTACAGGGGCGAGCAGTACTTC.

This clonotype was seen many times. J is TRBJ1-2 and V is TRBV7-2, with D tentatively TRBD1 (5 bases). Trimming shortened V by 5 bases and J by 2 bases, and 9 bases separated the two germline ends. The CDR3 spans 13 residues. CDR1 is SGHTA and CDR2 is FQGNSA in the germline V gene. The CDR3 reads CASSPGDNYGYTF. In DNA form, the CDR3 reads TGTGCCAGCAGCCCTGGGGACAACTATGGCTACACCTTC. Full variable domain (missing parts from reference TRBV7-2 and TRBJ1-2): GAGVSQSPSNKVTEKGKDVELRCDPISGHTALYWYRQSLGQGLEFLIYFQGNSAPDKSGLPSDRFSAERTGGSVSTLTIQRTQQEDSAVYLCASSPGDNYGYTFGSGTRLTVV.

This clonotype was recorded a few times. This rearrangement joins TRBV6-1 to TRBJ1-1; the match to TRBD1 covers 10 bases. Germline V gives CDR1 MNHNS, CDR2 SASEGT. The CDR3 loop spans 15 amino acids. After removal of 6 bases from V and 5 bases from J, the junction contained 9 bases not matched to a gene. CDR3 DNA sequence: TGTGCCAGCAGCCCAATCGACAGGGGGCGAACTGAAGCTTTCTTT. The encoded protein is CASSPIDRGRTEAFF.